This entry is about one T cell receptor beta chain. Clones were read by immunoSEQ multiplex PCR, and TCRdb kept only the in-frame ones, dropping some. The table shows 60,000 to 70,000 clones, with roughly 85% occurring only once. Germline V gene sequence: CDR1 LGHDT, CDR2 YNNKEL (reference sequence). Trimming cost V 1 base and J 3 bases; bases outside gene matches: 11. This CDR3 contains 17 residues. The sample originates from a study of blood T cell repertoires in COVID-19. Across the whole study: T cells, B-cell-depleted T cells, or PBMCs provided the cDNA or gDNA that served as material.

V and J are TRBV3-1 (or the pseudogene TRBV3-2) and TRBJ1-2; TRBD1 agrees at 7 bases. Sequenced: peripheral blood. This TCR was sampled from a woman aged 55 to 70 with acute or convalescent COVID-19. For the CDR3, the DNA is TGTGCCAGCAGCCAAGTTGGGCGTCGGGACAGTGACTATGGCTACACCTTC. It codes for CASSQVGRRDSDYGYTF.